This is a list of T cell receptor beta chains from one sample in a study of post-analysis software for immune sequencing data. Each CDR3 protein gets one entry after TCRdb re-called the PCR reads with MiXCR. The data contain 450,000 to 700,000 distinct CDR3 sequences, about 44% of them seen just once; the ten biggest clones take up more than 1.5%. Sequenced sample: blood. The receptors come from a girl aged 5-17 years with multiple sclerosis. Each CDR3 is given with its conserved first and last residue. The order of the fields is clone size, V gene, J gene, D gene, CDR3 protein, CDR3 DNA. The D gene is left open where the match is weak. The size field is filled for only some rows; it gives once, few, many or a size class.

size: -
V: TRBV20-1
J: TRBJ2-3
D: -
CDR3: CSARESPEDTQYF
DNA: TGCAGTGCTAGAGAGTCCCCGGAAGATACGCAGTATTTT

size: -
V: TRBV7-2
J: TRBJ2-5
D: -
CDR3: CASSPSPSQETQYF
DNA: TGTGCCAGCAGCCCCAGCCCCTCCCAAGAGACCCAGTACTTC

size: few
V: TRBV12-3/TRBV12-4
J: TRBJ2-7
D: TRBD2
CDR3: CASSRLAGGGSYEQYF
DNA: TGTGCCAGCAGCCGACTAGCGGGAGGGGGCTCCTACGAGCAGTACTTC

size: -
V: TRBV6-6
J: TRBJ2-1
D: TRBD2
CDR3: CASRSSGTSVYNEQFF
DNA: TGTGCCAGCAGATCCTCCGGGACTAGCGTCTACAATGAGCAGTTCTTC

size: -
V: TRBV20-1
J: TRBJ2-7
D: -
CDR3: CSARGGGHPYEQYF
DNA: TGCAGTGCTAGAGGCGGGGGCCATCCCTACGAGCAGTACTTC

size: -
V: TRBV10-2
J: TRBJ2-7
D: TRBD1
CDR3: CASGRDRGNEQYF
DNA: TGCGCCAGCGGCCGGGACAGGGGCAACGAGCAGTACTTC

size: few
V: TRBV20-1
J: TRBJ2-5
D: -
CDR3: CSASQRGQETQYF
DNA: TGCAGTGCTAGCCAACGGGGCCAAGAGACCCAGTACTTC

size: -
V: TRBV15
J: TRBJ2-6
D: -
CDR3: CATSRDRQAGSGANVLTF
DNA: TGTGCCACCAGCAGAGATCGCCAGGCCGGCTCTGGGGCCAACGTCCTGACTTTC

size: -
V: TRBV29-1
J: TRBJ2-5
D: TRBD2
CDR3: CSVDRDYQETQYF
DNA: TGCAGCGTTGATAGGGACTATCAAGAGACCCAGTACTTC

size: -
V: TRBV4-1
J: TRBJ1-4
D: -
CDR3: CASSRGQSLVEKLFF
DNA: TGCGCCAGCAGCCGAGGACAGTCTCTTGTTGAAAAACTGTTTTTT

size: -
V: TRBV7-6
J: TRBJ2-7
D: TRBD1
CDR3: CASSPGAGGASNEQYF
DNA: TGTGCCAGCAGCCCAGGGGCAGGGGGCGCTTCCAACGAGCAGTACTTC

size: -
V: TRBV12-3/TRBV12-4
J: TRBJ1-1
D: -
CDR3: CASSFIDRAFF
DNA: TGTGCCAGCAGTTTCATCGATCGAGCTTTCTTT

size: -
V: TRBV27
J: TRBJ2-7
D: -
CDR3: CASSIGREVYEQYF
DNA: TGTGCCAGCAGCATCGGGAGAGAAGTATACGAGCAGTACTTC

size: -
V: TRBV7-2
J: TRBJ2-1
D: -
CDR3: CASSLPFEQFF
DNA: TGTGCCAGCAGCTTACCTTTTGAGCAGTTCTTC

size: few
V: TRBV20-1
J: TRBJ2-3
D: -
CDR3: CSARDLGYTDTQYF
DNA: TGCAGTGCTAGAGATTTGGGCTACACAGATACGCAGTATTTT

size: once
V: TRBV27
J: TRBJ2-7
D: -
CDR3: CASSGVLGYEQYF
DNA: TGTGCCAGCAGTGGTGTCTTGGGCTACGAGCAGTACTTC

size: few
V: TRBV9
J: TRBJ2-3
D: -
CDR3: CASSVAWRDTQYF
DNA: TGTGCCAGCAGCGTAGCTTGGAGAGATACGCAGTATTTT

size: few
V: TRBV24-1
J: TRBJ1-2
D: -
CDR3: CATSDPAESGYGYTF
DNA: TGTGCCACCAGTGATCCCGCGGAAAGCGGCTATGGCTACACCTTC

size: few
V: TRBV10-3
J: TRBJ2-1
D: -
CDR3: CASLDRGPSGSRNEQFF
DNA: TGTGCCAGCCTAGACAGGGGGCCTAGCGGGAGTCGCAATGAGCAGTTCTTC

size: -
V: TRBV12-3/TRBV12-4
J: TRBJ1-2
D: -
CDR3: CASSFGSRHTF
DNA: TGTGCCAGCAGTTTCGGCAGCCGTCACACCTTC

size: -
V: TRBV7-8
J: TRBJ2-7
D: TRBD2
CDR3: CASSSGTSGSLAYEQYF
DNA: TGTGCCAGCAGCTCTGGGACTAGCGGGAGTCTAGCCTACGAGCAGTACTTC

size: -
V: TRBV6-4
J: TRBJ1-1
D: -
CDR3: CASSAGENTEAFF
DNA: TGTGCCAGCAGTGCTGGGGAGAACACTGAAGCTTTCTTT

size: few
V: TRBV10-3
J: TRBJ2-4
D: -
CDR3: CAISDPTRAKNIQYF
DNA: TGTGCCATCAGTGATCCGACAAGAGCCAAAAACATTCAGTACTTC